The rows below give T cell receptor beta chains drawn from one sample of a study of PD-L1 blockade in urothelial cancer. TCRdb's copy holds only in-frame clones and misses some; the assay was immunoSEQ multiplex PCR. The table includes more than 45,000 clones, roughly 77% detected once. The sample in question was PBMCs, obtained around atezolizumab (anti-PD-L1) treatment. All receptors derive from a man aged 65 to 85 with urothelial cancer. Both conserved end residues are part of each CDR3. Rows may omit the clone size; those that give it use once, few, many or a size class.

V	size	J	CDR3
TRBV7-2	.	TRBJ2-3	CASSLGLAGGTQYF
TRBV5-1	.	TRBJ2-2	CASSLELDKTAGELFF
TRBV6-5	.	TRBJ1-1	CASSYSRDRYTEAFF
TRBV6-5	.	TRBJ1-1	CASTRDRASGTEAFF
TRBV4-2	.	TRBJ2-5	CASSPRGQIQETQYF
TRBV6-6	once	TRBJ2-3	CASSHDRGSSTDTQYF
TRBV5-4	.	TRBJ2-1	CASSLEAVSYNEQFF
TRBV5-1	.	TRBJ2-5	CASSLGRVETQYF
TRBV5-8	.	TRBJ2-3	CASSLAGWDTQYF
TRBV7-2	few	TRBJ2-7	CASSPNRGFKQYF
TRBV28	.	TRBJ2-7	CASSSLAGFYEQYF
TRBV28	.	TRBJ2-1	CASSSTSAYNEQFF
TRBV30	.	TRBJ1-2	CAWSASTVYGYTF
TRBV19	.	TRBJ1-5	CASSISEGTGVQPQHF
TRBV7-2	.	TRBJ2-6	CASSATGGSNSGANVLTF
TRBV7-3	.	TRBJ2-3	CASSLTGTSGSSTDTQYF
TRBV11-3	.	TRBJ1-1	CASSPRTGLNTEAFF
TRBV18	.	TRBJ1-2	CASSRSGFSYGYTF
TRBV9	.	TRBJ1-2	CASSGYQGGYTF
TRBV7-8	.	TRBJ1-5	CASSKLAGQPQHF
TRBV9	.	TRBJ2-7	CASSVGFQQEDLSYEQYF
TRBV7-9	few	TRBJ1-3	CASSYQQGNTIYF
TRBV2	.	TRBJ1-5	CASGNRGQDSNQPQHF
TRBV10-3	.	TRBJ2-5	CAISGLAGVAETQYF